Given below is one T cell receptor (beta chain) in context. Its matching antigen is unknown. Data came from immunoSEQ multiplex PCR; TCRdb stores just in-frame clones and leaves some out. The table lists a few hundred thousand clones, 79% of them singletons. This record belongs to a study of shared clonotypes between healthy human individuals. Study-wide findings and caveats: Depth of sequencing was expected to influence donor clonotype sharing. A limitation of the genetic and exposure-history diversity represented arose from few donors. Only blood was sampled; tissue repertoires likely differ.

Nashville, Tennessee was home to all donors, who were Caucasian adults. The CDR3 has 16 amino acids. With 4 bases removed from V and 4 bases from J, the gap between germline ends came to 17 bases. Germline assignment: CDR1 LNHDA and CDR2 SQIVND (reference sequence). This rearrangement joins TRBV19 to TRBJ1-3, with no clear D. Sequencing input: PBMCs. The TCR originated in a woman in her thirties or forties in good health. Some clones in this sample may be carry-over from other donors' samples. The CDR3 DNA follows: TGTGCCAGTAGTAAGGTGGCATCAGTGAACGGAAACACCATATATTTT. It yields the protein CASSKVASVNGNTIYF.